These 19 T cell receptor beta chains came from one sample sequenced in a study of cytomegalovirus exposure and HLA in healthy donors. Primers included in the PCR were 60 Vbeta and 13 Jbeta primers. TCRdb keeps only in-frame clones here, not all; method: immunoSEQ multiplex PCR. The repertoire includes 150,000 to 200,000 clones, around 75% of them detected once, and around 4.9% sits in the top ten. Sequenced: PBMCs. Receptors originate from a male donor in good health and CMV-seronegative.

In this sample, this clone turned up once. V is TRBV7-7 and J is TRBJ1-4; D gene uncertain. V was shortened by 5 bases and J by 7 bases, with 11 bases between the two germline ends. The CDR3 covers 13 residues. The germline V gene encodes CDR1 SSHAT and CDR2 FNYEAQ (reference sequence). The CDR3 nucleotides read TGTGCCAGCAGCCCCGGGCGGGGTGAAAAACTGTTTTTT. Protein product: CASSPGRGEKLFF.

The chain joins TRBV6-1 to TRBJ2-5; TRBD2 agrees at 9 bases. After removal of 9 bases from V and 5 bases from J, the junction contained 10 bases not matched to a gene. This CDR3 contains 14 residues. Germline V lookup: CDR1 MNHNS, CDR2 SASEGT. CDR3 sequence reads: CARSLAGRGETQYF. The DNA of the CDR3 is TGTGCCAGGTCCCTAGCGGGGAGGGGGGAGACCCAGTACTTC.

The V gene is TRBV19, the J gene TRBJ1-1; D might be TRBD1 (5 bases). Between the trimmed V and J ends, which lost 2 bases and 3 bases, there was a span of 10 bases. This CDR3 region has 14 residues. The germline V gene has CDR1 LNHDA and CDR2 SQIVND (reference sequence). This CDR3 is CASSIRGGDTEAFF. The CDR3 bases are TGTGCCAGTAGTATAAGGGGCGGGGACACTGAAGCTTTCTTT.

The chain employs TRBV19 and TRBJ1-4, with D hard to call. There are 14 residues in the CDR3. Germline V gene sequence: CDR1 LNHDA, CDR2 SQIVND (reference sequence). The V gene lost 11 bases and the J gene lost 0 bases, with 13 bases spanning the gap. CDR3 region: CASQLDSTNEKLFF. The CDR3 nucleotides are TGTGCCTCTCAGTTAGACTCAACTAATGAAAAACTGTTTTTT.

The genes are TRBV29-1 and TRBJ2-1; 12 bases fit TRBD2. The ends lost 0 bases at V and 11 bases at J; junction bases unmatched: 5. The CDR3 consists of 14 residues. The germline V gene has CDR1 SQVTM and CDR2 ANQGSEA. CDR3 protein: CSVEDSGTSGQQFF. CDR3 coding DNA: TGCAGCGTTGAAGATAGTGGGACTAGCGGGCAGCAGTTCTTC.

V gene TRBV18 combines with J gene TRBJ2-3; the D gene is possibly TRBD2 (5 bases). Trimming pared 3 bases from V and 6 bases from J, leaving 7 bases between. The CDR3 is made up of 12 amino acids. Germline CDR1 is KGHSH and CDR2 is LQKENI. CDR3 nucleotides: TGTGCCAGCTCACCCGGGGAGGATACGCAGTATTTT. Amino acid sequence: CASSPGEDTQYF.

The genes are TRBV6-6 and TRBJ2-3; 7 bases map to TRBD2. The J segment lost 5 bases and the V segment lost 3 bases, leaving 5 bases of the junction unmatched. There are 14 residues in the CDR3. From germline, CDR1 is MNHNY and CDR2 SVGAGI (reference sequence). CDR3 nucleotides: TGTGCCAGCAGTTATAGGCTAGCGGTAGATACGCAGTATTTT. It specifies CASSYRLAVDTQYF.

The V call is TRBV5-4, the J call TRBJ2-3; the match to TRBD2 covers 9 bases. The length of the CDR3 is 15 residues. The V gene end was trimmed by 2 bases and the J gene end by 3 bases; junction bases not matched to a gene: 4. Germline V gene lookup returns CDR1 SGHNT and CDR2 YYREEE (reference sequence). The DNA for the CDR3 is TGTGCCAGCAGCTTACTAGCGGGTGTGACAGATACGCAGTATTTT. It codes for CASSLLAGVTDTQYF.

This chain links TRBV18 with TRBJ1-1; 7 bases match TRBD1. CDR1 and CDR2 from the germline V gene are KGHSH and LQKENI. The J segment lost 3 bases and the V segment lost 2 bases, leaving 6 bases of the junction unmatched. CDR3 size: 15 residues. This CDR3 reads CASSPDRAEYTEAFF. Here the CDR3 DNA reads TGTGCCAGCTCACCAGACAGGGCTGAGTACACTGAAGCTTTCTTT. The full variable domain, its missing parts supplied by reference TRBV18 and TRBJ1-1, is NAGVMQNPRHLVRRRGQEARLRCSPMKGHSHVYWYRQLPEEGLKFMVYLQKENIIDESGMPKERFSAEFPKEGPSILRIQQVVRGDSAAYFCASSPDRAEYTEAFFGQGTRLTVV.

This clone turned up a few times. The chain combines TRBV18 with TRBJ1-4; D unclear. CDR1 KGHSH and CDR2 LQKENI come from the germline V gene. V lost 3 bases and J 8 bases, leaving 7 bases between the germline ends. The CDR3 consists of 12 residues. The DNA of the CDR3 is TGTGCCAGCTCACCTTCGGGGGAAAAACTGTTTTTT. This gives the protein CASSPSGEKLFF.

This clone was detected only a few times. V is TRBV4-1 and J is TRBJ1-4, with 9 nucleotides matching TRBD1. CDR1 and CDR2 from the germline V gene are MGHRA and YSYEKL. This CDR3 is 13 amino acids long. V lost 4 bases to trimming and J lost 8 bases; unmatched junction nucleotides: 2. CDR3 protein: CASSLGQGEKLFF. For the CDR3, the DNA is TGCGCCAGCAGCCTGGGACAGGGAGAAAAACTGTTTTTT.

The chain links TRBV9 to TRBJ2-1; D is ambiguous. CDR1 SGDLS and CDR2 YYNGEE come from the germline V gene. The V end lost 2 bases, the J end lost 0 bases, and 9 bases lay between the germline ends. The CDR3 consists of 15 residues. For the CDR3, the DNA is TGTGCCAGCAGCGTTCATCTGAGCTCCTACAATGAGCAGTTCTTC. It translates to CASSVHLSSYNEQFF.

This clone came up a few times. The V call is TRBV14, the J call TRBJ2-3; 8 bases agree with TRBD1. The CDR3 totals 14 residues. Trimming took 4 bases from V and 6 from J; bases not matched to a gene: 6. Germline V gives CDR1 SGHDN, CDR2 FVKESK. CDR3 sequence reads: CASSPQGDWDTQYF. Written as DNA, the CDR3 is TGTGCCAGCAGCCCACAGGGGGATTGGGATACGCAGTATTTT.

The V gene is TRBV6-5, the J gene TRBJ2-1; 8 nucleotides match TRBD2. CDR1 is MNHEY, CDR2 SVGAGI, per germline. With V trimmed by 7 bases and J by 6 bases, 8 bases remained unmatched. The CDR3 loop spans 14 amino acids. This CDR3 reads CASTPGAGGNEQFF. The CDR3 DNA sequence: TGTGCCAGCACCCCGGGTGCGGGGGGCAATGAGCAGTTCTTC.

As to this clone: The germline gene is not matched at one end of the junction; a read error may be the cause. The rearrangement joins TRBV7-9 to TRBJ1-3; D remains ambiguous. The CDR3 is made up of 14 amino acids. Germline CDR1 and CDR2: SEHNR and FQNEAQ (reference sequence). CDR3 sequence reads: CSSSQKDSGNTIYF. Here the CDR3 DNA reads TGTTCCAGCAGCCAGAAAGACTCTGGAAACACCATATATTTT.

The DNA of the CDR3 is TGTGCCAGCAGGAGGACAGGGATGGGGGAAGAGACCCAGTACTTC. Protein: CASRRTGMGEETQYF. The rearrangement links TRBV2 to TRBJ2-5; 8 bases line up with TRBD1. V gave up 6 bases and J gave up 3 bases; unmatched junction bases: 9. Germline V gene lookup returns CDR1 SNHLY and CDR2 FYNNEI. This CDR3 spans 15 amino acids. The whole variable domain, filled in from reference TRBV2 and TRBJ2-5, reads EPEVTQTPSHQVTQMGQEVILRCVPISNHLYFYWYRQILGQKVEFLVSFYNNEISEKSEIFDDQFSVERPDGSNFTLKIRSTKLEDSAMYFCASRRTGMGEETQYFGPGTRLLVL.

The rearrangement joins TRBV30 to TRBJ1-1, with 8 bases aligning to TRBD1. Trimming took 2 bases from V and 5 from J; bases not matched to a gene: 7. Germline V CDR1 and CDR2: GTSNPN, SVGIG (reference sequence). The CDR3 extends over 14 amino acids. The CDR3 DNA follows: TGTGCCTGGAGTTTCTACACAGGGGGGACTGAAGCTTTCTTT. It specifies CAWSFYTGGTEAFF.

This chain joins TRBV19 and TRBJ1-5; D might be TRBD1 (5 bases). The length of the CDR3 is 15 residues. The ends were cut back, 3 bases at V and 3 bases at J, with 12 bases in the middle. Germline-derived CDR1 and CDR2 are LNHDA and SQIVND (reference sequence). The CDR3 DNA reads TGTGCCAGTAGTATCCGAAGGGGCTCCAATCAGCCCCAGCATTTT. Its translation is CASSIRRGSNQPQHF.

This clone was found a few times. The chain uses TRBV28 and TRBJ2-5; 8 positions agree with TRBD1. CDR1 is MDHEN and CDR2 is SYDVKM in the germline V gene. This CDR3 has 15 residues. V was clipped by 3 bases and J by 4 bases; unmatched bases: 7. DNA of the CDR3: TGTGCCAGCAGTTTGTGGCAGGGGGCAGGAGAGACCCAGTACTTC. It encodes CASSLWQGAGETQYF.